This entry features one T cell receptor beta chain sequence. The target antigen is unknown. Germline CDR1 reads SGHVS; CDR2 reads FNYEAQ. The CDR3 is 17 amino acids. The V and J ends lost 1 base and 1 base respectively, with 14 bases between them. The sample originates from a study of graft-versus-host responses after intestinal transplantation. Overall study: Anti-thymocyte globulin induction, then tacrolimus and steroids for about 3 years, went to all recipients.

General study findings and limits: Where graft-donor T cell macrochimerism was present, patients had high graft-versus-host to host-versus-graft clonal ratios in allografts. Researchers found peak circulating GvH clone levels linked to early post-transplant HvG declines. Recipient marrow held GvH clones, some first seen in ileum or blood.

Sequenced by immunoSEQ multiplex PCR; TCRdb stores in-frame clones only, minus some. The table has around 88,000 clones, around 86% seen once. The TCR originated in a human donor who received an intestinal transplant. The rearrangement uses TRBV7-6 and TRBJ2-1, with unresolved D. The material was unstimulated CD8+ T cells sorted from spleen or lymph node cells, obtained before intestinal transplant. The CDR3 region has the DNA TGTGCCAGCAGCTTAGGAGGTTGGGAACCTTCCTACAATGAGCAGTTCTTC. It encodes CASSLGGWEPSYNEQFF. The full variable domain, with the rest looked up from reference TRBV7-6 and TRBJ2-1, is GAGVSQSPRYKVTKRGQDVALRCDPISGHVSLYWYRQALGQGPEFLTYFNYEAQQDKSGLPNDRFSAERPEGSISTLTIQRTEQRDSAMYRCASSLGGWEPSYNEQFFGPGTRLTVL.